This TCR beta chain comes out of a study of response to subunit inactivated influenza vaccine. From the RT-PCR reads, TCRdb called clonotypes with MiXCR, one entry per CDR3 protein. The sample shows roughly 790,000 distinct CDR3 sequences, approximately 22% of them seen only once. There are a few counts of this clonotype. With 0 bases removed from V and 2 bases from J, the gap between germline ends came to 14 bases. Germline V gives CDR1 SGDLS, CDR2 YYNGEE. The CDR3 extends over 17 amino acids. The V gene is TRBV9, the J gene TRBJ2-2; D is possibly TRBD2 (5 bases). The sequences come from PBMCs from blood, collected roughly 5 days after vaccination. This TCR was sampled from a man aged 45-60 years who received an inactivated influenza vaccine. The CDR3 loop reads CASSVGPGLGNTGELFF. The DNA of the CDR3 is TGTGCCAGCAGCGTAGGGCCTGGACTTGGCAACACCGGGGAGCTGTTTTTT.